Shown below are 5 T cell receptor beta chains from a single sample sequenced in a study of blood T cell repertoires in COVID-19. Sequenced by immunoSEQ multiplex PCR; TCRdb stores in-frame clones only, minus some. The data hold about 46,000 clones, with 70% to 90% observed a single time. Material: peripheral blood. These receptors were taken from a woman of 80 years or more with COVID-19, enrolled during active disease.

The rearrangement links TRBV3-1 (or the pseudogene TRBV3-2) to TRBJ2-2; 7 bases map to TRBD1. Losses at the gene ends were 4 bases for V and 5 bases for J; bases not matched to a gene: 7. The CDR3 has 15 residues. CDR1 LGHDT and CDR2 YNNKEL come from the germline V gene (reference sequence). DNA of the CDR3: TGTGCCAGCAGCCCCCGGGACAGATATACCGGGGAGCTGTTTTTT. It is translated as CASSPRDRYTGELFF.

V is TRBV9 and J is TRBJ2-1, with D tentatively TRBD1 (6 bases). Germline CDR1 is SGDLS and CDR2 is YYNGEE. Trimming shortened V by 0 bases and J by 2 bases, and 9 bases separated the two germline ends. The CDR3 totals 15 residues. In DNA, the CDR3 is TGTGCCAGCAGCGTAGATCAGGGGACCTACAATGAGCAGTTCTTC. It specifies CASSVDQGTYNEQFF.

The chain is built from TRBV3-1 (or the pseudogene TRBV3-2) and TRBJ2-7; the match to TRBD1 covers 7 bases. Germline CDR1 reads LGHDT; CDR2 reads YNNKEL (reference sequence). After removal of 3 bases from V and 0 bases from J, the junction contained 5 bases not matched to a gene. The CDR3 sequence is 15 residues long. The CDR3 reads CASSHLTGSSYEQYF. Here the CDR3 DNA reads TGTGCCAGCAGCCATTTGACAGGGAGCTCCTACGAGCAGTACTTC.

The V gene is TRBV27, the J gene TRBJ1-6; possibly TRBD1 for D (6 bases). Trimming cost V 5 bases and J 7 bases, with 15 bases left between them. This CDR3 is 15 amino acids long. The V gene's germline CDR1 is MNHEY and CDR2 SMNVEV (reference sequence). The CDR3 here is CASSPSGERNSPLHF. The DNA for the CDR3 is TGTGCCAGCAGTCCATCAGGGGAGAGGAATTCACCCCTCCACTTT.

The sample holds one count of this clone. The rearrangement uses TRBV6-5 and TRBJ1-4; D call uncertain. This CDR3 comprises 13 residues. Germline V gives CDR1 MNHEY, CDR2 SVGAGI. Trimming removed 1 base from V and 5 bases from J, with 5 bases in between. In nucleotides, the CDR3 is TGTGCCAGCAGTTACTGGAGGAATGAAAAACTGTTTTTT. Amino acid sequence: CASSYWRNEKLFF.